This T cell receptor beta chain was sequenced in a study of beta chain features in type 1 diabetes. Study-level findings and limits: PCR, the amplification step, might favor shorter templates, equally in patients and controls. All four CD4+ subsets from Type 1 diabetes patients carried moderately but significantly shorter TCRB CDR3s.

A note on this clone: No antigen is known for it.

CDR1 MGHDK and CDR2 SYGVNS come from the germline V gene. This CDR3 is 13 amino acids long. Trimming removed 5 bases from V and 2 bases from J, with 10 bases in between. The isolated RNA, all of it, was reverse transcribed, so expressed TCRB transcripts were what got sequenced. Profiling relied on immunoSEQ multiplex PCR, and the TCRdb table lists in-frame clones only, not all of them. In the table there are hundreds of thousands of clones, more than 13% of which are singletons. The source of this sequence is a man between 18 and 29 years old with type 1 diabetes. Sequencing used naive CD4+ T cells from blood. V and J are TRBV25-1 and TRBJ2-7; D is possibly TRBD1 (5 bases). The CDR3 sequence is CASSTGSAYEQYF. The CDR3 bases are TGTGCCAGCAGTACAGGATCGGCCTACGAGCAGTACTTC.